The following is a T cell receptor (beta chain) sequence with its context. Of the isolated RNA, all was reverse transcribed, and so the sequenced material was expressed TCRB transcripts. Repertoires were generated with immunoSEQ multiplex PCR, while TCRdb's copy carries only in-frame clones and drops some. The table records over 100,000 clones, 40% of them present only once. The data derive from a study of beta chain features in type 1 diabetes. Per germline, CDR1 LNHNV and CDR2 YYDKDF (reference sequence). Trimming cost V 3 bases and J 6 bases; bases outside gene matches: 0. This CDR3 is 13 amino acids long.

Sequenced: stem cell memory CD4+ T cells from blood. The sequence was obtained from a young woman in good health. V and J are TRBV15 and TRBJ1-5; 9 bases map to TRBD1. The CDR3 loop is CATSRDRGQPQHF. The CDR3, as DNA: TGTGCCACCAGCAGGGACAGGGGTCAGCCCCAGCATTTT.